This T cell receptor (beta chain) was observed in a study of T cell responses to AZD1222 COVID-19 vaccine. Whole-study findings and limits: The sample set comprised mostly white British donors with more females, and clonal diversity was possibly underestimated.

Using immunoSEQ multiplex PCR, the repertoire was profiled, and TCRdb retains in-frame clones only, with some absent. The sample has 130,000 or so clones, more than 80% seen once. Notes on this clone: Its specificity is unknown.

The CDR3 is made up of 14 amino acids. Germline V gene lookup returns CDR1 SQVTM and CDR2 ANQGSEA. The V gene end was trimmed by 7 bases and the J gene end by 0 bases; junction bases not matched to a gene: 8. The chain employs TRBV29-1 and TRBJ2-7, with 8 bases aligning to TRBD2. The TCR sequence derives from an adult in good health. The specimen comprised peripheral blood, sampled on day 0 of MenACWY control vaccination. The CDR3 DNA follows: TGCAGCGCCGGGGGGGGGACCTCCTCCTACGAGCAGTACTTC. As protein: CSAGGGTSSYEQYF.